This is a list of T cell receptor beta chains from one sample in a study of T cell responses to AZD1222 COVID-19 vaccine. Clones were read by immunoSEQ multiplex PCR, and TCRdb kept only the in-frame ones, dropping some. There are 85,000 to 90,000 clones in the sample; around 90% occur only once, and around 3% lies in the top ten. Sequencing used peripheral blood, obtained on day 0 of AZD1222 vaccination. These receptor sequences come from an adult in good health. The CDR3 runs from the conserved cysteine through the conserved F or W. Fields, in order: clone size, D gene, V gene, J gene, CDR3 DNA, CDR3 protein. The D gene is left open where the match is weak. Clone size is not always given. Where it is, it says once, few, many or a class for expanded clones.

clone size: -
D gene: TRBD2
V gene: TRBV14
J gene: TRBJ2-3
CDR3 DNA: TGTGCCAGCACCTTAGCGGGAGTTGGTAATACGCAGTATTTT
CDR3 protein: CASTLAGVGNTQYF

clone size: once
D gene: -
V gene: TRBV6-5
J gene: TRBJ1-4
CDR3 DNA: TGTGCCAGCAGTCTGGACTCCGGGAACGAAAAACTGTTTTTT
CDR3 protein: CASSLDSGNEKLFF

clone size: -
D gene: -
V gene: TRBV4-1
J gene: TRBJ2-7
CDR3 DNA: TGCGCCAGCAGCCCCGGACACACCACCTACGAGCAGTACTTC
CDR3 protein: CASSPGHTTYEQYF

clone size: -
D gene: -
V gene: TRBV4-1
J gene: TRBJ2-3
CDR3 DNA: TGCGCCAGCAGCCAAAGGGGCGGGGTGGTGGATACGCAGTATTTT
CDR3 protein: CASSQRGGVVDTQYF

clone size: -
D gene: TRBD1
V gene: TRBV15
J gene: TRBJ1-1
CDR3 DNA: TGTGCCACCAGCTTAAGGACAGGGAAGGACACTGAAGCTTTCTTT
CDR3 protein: CATSLRTGKDTEAFF

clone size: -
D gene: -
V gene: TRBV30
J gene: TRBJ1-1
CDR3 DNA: TGTGCCTGGAAGGAAAGGGGTTTTGACACTGAAGCTTTCTTT
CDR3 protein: CAWKERGFDTEAFF

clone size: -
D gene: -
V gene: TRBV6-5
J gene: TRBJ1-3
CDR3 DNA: TGTGCCAGCAGTCTAGACACCTCTGGAAACACCATATATTTT
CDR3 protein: CASSLDTSGNTIYF

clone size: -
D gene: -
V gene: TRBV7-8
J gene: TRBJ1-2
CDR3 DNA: TGTGCCAGCAGCCGCTCCCATGGGGCCTCGGCGTATGGCTACACCTTC
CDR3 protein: CASSRSHGASAYGYTF

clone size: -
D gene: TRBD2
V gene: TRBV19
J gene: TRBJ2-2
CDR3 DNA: TGTGCCAGTACCTATAGGGCGGGGGTAGACACCGGGGAGCTGTTTTTT
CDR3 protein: CASTYRAGVDTGELFF

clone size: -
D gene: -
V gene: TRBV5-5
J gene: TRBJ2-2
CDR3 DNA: TGTGCCAGCAGCCCGGTTTTCACGGCGAACACCGGGGAGCTGTTTTTT
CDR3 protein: CASSPVFTANTGELFF

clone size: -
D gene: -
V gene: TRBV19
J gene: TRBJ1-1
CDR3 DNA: TGTGCCAGTAGCAAACAGGAGAACACTGAAGCTTTCTTT
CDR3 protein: CASSKQENTEAFF

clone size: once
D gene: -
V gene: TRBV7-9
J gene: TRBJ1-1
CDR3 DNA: TGTGCCAGCAGCTTAGTCCGATTAAGGGGGACTGAAGCTTTCTTT
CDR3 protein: CASSLVRLRGTEAFF

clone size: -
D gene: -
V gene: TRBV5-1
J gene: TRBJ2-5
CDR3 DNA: TGCGCCAGCAGCTGGCGTCAGGGAGACGAGACCCAGTACTTC
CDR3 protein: CASSWRQGDETQYF

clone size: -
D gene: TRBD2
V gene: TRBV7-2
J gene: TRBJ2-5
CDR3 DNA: TGTGCCAGCAGCGCGGGGGGGGTGCAAGAGACCCAGTACTTC
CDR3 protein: CASSAGGVQETQYF

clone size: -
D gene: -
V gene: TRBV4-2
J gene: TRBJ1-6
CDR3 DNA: TGTGCCAGCAGCCTCACCCCGACAGGTCCCAACTCACCCCTCCACTTT
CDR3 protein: CASSLTPTGPNSPLHF

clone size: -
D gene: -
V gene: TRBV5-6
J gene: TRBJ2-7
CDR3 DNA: TGTGCCAGCAGCTTGGTCCTGAGAGACTCCAAAGCCGAGCAGTACTTC
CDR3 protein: CASSLVLRDSKAEQYF

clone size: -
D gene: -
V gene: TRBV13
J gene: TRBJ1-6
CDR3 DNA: TGTGCCAGCAGCTTAGGGGACCCTAATTCACCCCTCCACTTT
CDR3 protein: CASSLGDPNSPLHF

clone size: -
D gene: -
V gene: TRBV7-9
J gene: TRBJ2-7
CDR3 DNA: TGTGCCAGCGAGGCAGGAACCTACGAGCAGTACTTC
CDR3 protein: CASEAGTYEQYF

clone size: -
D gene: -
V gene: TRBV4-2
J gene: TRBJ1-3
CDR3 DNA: TGTGCCAGCAGCCAGGGCAGGACTTCTGGAAACACCATATATTTT
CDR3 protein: CASSQGRTSGNTIYF

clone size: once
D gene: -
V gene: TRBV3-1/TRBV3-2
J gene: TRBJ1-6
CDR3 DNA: TGTGCCAGCAGCCAAGTCCGTCGGTCGGATTCACCCCTCCACTTT
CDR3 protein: CASSQVRRSDSPLHF

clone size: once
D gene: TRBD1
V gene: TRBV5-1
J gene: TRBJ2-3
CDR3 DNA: TGCGCCAGCAGCGGAGGGGACAGGGAGACAGATACGCAGTATTTT
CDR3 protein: CASSGGDRETDTQYF

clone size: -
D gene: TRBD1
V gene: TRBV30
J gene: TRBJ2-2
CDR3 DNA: TGTGCCTGGAGTGGACAGGGGGCGGGAACCGGGGAGCTGTTTTTT
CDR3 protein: CAWSGQGAGTGELFF

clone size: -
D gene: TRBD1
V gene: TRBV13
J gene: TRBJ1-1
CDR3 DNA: TGTGCCAGCAGCTTAGCCGGACAGGGGGCGAACACTGAAGCTTTCTTT
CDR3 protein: CASSLAGQGANTEAFF

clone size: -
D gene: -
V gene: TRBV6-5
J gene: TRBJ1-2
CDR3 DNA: TGTGCCAGCAGTTACGCTGGCAGGGTGGATGGCTACACCTTC
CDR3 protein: CASSYAGRVDGYTF

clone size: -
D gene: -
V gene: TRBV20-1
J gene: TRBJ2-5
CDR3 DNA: TGCAGTGCTAGTTTAACGGAGACCCAGTACTTC
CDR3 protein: CSASLTETQYF

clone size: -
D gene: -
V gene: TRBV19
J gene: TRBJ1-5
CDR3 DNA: TGTGCCAGTAGTATAGAAGGACTTTCCCCTTCCTATCAGCCCCAGCATTTT
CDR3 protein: CASSIEGLSPSYQPQHF

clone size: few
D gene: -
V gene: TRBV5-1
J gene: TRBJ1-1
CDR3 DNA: TGCGCCAGCAGCTTGGTAGGCCGATCCGGCAGGGGGAACACTGAAGCTTTCTTT
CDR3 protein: CASSLVGRSGRGNTEAFF

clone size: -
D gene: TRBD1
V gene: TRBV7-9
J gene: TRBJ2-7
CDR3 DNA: TGTGCCAGCAGCCTCGGACAGGGCCTCGAGCAGTACTTC
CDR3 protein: CASSLGQGLEQYF

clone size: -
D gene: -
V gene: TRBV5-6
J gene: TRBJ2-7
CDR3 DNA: TGTGCCAGCAGCCCAAGGGGGGGGGCAAATCGTGTCTACGAGCAGTACTTC
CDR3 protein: CASSPRGGANRVYEQYF

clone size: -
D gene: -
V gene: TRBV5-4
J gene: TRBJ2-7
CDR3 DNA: TGTGCCAGCAGCTTGGGTAGAGCCTACGAGCAGTACTTC
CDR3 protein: CASSLGRAYEQYF

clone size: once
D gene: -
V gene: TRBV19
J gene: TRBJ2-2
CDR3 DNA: TGTGCCAGTTCCGGACAGCGGTGGTCCGGGGAGCTGTTTTTT
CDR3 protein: CASSGQRWSGELFF

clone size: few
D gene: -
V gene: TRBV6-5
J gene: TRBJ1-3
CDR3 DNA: TGTGCCAGCAGTTCCCGCCCGGGGTTAGACACCATATATTTT
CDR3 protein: CASSSRPGLDTIYF

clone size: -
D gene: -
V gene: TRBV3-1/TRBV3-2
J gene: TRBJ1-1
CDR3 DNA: TGTGCCAGCAGCCAAACACAGGTTGAAGCTTTCTTT
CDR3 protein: CASSQTQVEAFF

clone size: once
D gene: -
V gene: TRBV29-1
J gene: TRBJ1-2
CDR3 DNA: TGCAGCGTCCCCCTCGGTGGGGGTTGGGGCTACACCTTC
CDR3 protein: CSVPLGGGWGYTF

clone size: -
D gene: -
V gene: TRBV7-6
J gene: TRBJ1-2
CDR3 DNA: TGTGCCAGCAGCTTAGCGGCGACCGCAATGTGGGGCTACACCTTC
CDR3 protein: CASSLAATAMWGYTF

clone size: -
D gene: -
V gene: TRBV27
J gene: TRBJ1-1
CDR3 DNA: TGTGCCAGCAGTTTAAGTACGGTGACCACTGAAGCTTTCTTT
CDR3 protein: CASSLSTVTTEAFF

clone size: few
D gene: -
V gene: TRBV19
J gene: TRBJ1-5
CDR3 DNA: TGTGCCAGTTCAGAGCAGGGGTCTGAACATTTT
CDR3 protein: CASSEQGSEHF

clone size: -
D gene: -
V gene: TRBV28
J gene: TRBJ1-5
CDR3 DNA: TGTGCCAGCACACCGGGGGGGGAAGGGCATCAGCCCCAGCATTTT
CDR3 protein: CASTPGGEGHQPQHF

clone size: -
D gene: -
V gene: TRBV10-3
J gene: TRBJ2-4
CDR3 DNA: TGTGCCATCAGTGACGTGGCAGGGAAAAACATTCAGTACTTC
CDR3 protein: CAISDVAGKNIQYF

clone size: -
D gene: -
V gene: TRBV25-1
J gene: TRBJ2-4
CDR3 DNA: TGTGCCACCGAGGCAGGGTTTCTTCAGTACTTC
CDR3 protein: CATEAGFLQYF

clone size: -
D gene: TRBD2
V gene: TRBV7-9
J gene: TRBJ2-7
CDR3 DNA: TGTGCCAGCAGCTCCTCCCACCTAGCGGGTTTCCATGGGGCCTACGAGCAGTACTTC
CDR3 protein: CASSSSHLAGFHGAYEQYF

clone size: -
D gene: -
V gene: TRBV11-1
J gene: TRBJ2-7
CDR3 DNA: TGTGCCAGCCGCCTGGGGGGAACCTACGATCAGTACTTC
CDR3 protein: CASRLGGTYDQYF

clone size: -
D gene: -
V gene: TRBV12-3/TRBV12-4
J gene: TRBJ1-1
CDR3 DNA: TGTGCCAGCAGTCCAGGGGCAGAAGAAGCTTTCTTT
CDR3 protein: CASSPGAEEAFF

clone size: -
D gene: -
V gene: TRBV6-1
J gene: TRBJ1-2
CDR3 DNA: TGTGCCAGCAGTGAAGCGCTTAGACTAGATGGCTACACCTTC
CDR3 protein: CASSEALRLDGYTF

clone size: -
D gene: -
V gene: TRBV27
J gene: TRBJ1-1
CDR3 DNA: TGTGCCAGCAGTTCGGATCCCTTTAGCAACACTGAAGCTTTCTTT
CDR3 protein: CASSSDPFSNTEAFF

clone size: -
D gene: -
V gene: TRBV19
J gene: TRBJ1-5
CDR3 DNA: TGTGCCAGTACCCCACAGGGCGGGGGCAATCAGCCCCAGCATTTT
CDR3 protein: CASTPQGGGNQPQHF

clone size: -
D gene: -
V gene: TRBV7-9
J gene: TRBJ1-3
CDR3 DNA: TGTGCCAGCAGTCCATCCGGAAACACCATATATTTT
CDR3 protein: CASSPSGNTIYF

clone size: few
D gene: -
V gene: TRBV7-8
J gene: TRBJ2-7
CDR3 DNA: TGTGCCAGCAGTTTGTCCCGGACAGCCCAGCGGGACGAGCAGTACTTC
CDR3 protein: CASSLSRTAQRDEQYF